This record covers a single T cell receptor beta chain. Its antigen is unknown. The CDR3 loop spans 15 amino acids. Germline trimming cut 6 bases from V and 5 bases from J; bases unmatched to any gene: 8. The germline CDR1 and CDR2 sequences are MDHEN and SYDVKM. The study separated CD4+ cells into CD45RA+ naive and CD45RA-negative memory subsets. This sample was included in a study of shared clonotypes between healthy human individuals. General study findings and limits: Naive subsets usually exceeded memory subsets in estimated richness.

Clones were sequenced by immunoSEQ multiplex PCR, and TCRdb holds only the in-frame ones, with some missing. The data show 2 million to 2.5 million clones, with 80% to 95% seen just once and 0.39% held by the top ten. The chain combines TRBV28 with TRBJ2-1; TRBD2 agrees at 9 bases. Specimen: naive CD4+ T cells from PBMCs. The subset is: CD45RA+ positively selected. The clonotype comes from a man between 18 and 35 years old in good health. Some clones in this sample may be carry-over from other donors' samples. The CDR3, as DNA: TGTGCCAGCAGCCGTCTAGCGGGAATTGACAATGAGCAGTTCTTC. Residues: CASSRLAGIDNEQFF.